This record looks at one T cell receptor (beta chain) sequence and its context. Its antigen is currently not known. Base qualities are missing; no much larger clone stands one base away. The entry originates in a study of shared clonotypes between healthy human individuals (dated by TCRdb to 2018 to 2020). Looking at the study overall: Three men and a couple of women, aged 18 to 49 years, made up the cohort. To estimate repertoire size and how much clonotypes are shared between individuals, the study performed deep sequencing of blood TCR repertoires from about five healthy adults. To increase sequencing depth and limit assay-specific biases, TCR repertoire library preparation and sequencing were carried out by different laboratories using diverse techniques. Per donor, three plates each were used for CD4 naive and CD4 memory, two for CD8 naive, and one for CD8 memory. Leukapheresis yielded between about 0.85 and 10 billion PBMCs per donor.

Healthy HIV-negative adults with no recently reported acute infections or vaccinations were included as donors. All donors were Caucasian adults living in Nashville, Tennessee, USA. Magnetic negative selection was used to enrich CD4+ T cells, after which naive cells were positively selected on CD45RA and the negative fraction became the memory subset. After blood collection by leukapheresis, PBMCs were isolated using Ficoll-Histopaque density gradient centrifugation and then cryopreserved in the vapor phase of liquid nitrogen. Purity and quantity of every magnetically sorted T cell population were checked by analytical flow cytometry. Genomic DNA was isolated from each sorted fraction and quantified by UV absorbance on a Nanodrop 2000c. Paper-wide results and their limitations: Pairwise subsampling indicated that sequencing depth was expected to affect the degree of clonotype sharing among donors. The genetic and exposure-history diversity represented was limited by the small number of donors. Estimated clonotype richness was generally larger for naive than for memory subsets. Sampling was restricted to blood, and TCR repertoires in tissue are likely to differ from TCR repertoires in blood. Compared with non-shared clonotypes, clonotypes shared by all four sorted-subset donors had higher generation probabilities. Across a handful of donors, about 5% of naive CD4, 3.5% of naive CD8, 2.3% of memory CD4, and approximately 0.42% of memory CD8 clonotypes were shared. Even with the large sequencing depth, rarefaction of the sorted-subset datasets indicated that sequencing was incomplete.

Using the deep immunoSEQ assay, TCR CDR3 regions were amplified from genomic DNA by multiplex PCR. Extracted genomic DNA from each cell subset was distributed evenly across all wells of several immunoSEQ 96-well plates, and each plate was treated as a replicate. For sorted subsets, approximately 0.2 ug of genomic DNA, equivalent to about 30,000 T cell genomes, went into each replicate PCR. Purified libraries were measured with a Qubit 3.0 fluorometer, size-checked on a Bioanalyzer 2100, and measured again with the KAPA Library Quantification kit. A separate single-read 150-cycle Illumina NextSeq 550 flow cell was used to sequence each immunoSEQ 96-well plate. The paper's processing steps were these. Because the immunoSEQ output held only junctional sequences and lacked quality scores, the filtering could not match the filtering applied to full-length reads. To assign V/J genes and CDR3, sequences were annotated using PyIR, a Python wrapper for IgBLAST v1.9, with IMGT germline references. Reads were filtered out if the reads had weak V/J assignments (E-value above 1e-6), no CDR3, stop codons, out-of-frame junctions, or ambiguous translated residues. A V3J clonotype was defined by an identical inferred V gene, J gene, and CDR3 amino acid sequence. The percentage overlap between two repertoires was calculated by dividing the number of shared unique clonotypes by the size of the smaller repertoire. Richness of each repertoire was evaluated using RTK rarefaction, the Chao1 estimator, and Recon v2.1 estimates of unobserved clonotypes. Generation probabilities for all TCRbeta clonotypes obtained by the gDNA method from a handful of donors were computed using OLGA. TCRdb took this table from immuneACCESS and kept in-frame rearrangements with V and J called. Such tables lack part of the clones; where checked against another copy, unresolved V genes explain under half of the gap, and the rest is unexplained. The V and J calls and clone size were taken over from that table, and D and trimming were inferred from the DNA. In this sample the table shows about 680,000 clones, roughly 73% of which occur a single time. The ten largest account for under 2% of the sample.

Sequencing used memory CD4+ T cells sorted from blood. The cell subset or site label of this sample denotes: CD45RA-negative fraction. The TCR sequence derives from a woman under 40 in good health.

The DNA is as follows: TGCAGCGTCCCGGGACAGGGGTTCTGGGACTATGGCTACACCTTC. It translates to CSVPGQGFWDYGYTF. Recombination joined TRBV29-1 with TRBJ1-2; 10 middle bases align to TRBD1. Its CDR3 holds 15 amino acids, cysteine through phenylalanine. The sequence is cut down to CDR3 DNA, 45 bases in frame from base 1. Germline trimming amounts to 6 bases on V and 3 bases on J, with 10 as the count of junction bases outside the gene matches. The CDR1 and CDR2 encoded by the germline V gene are SQVTM and ANQGSEA. When the CDR3 is completed using the reference TRBV29-1 and TRBJ1-2 genes on either side, the full variable domain is SAVISQKPSRDICQRGTSLTIQCQVDSQVTMMFWYRQQPGQSLTLIATANQGSEATYESGFVIDKFPISRPNLTFSTLTVSNMSPEDSSIYLCSVPGQGFWDYGYTFGSGTRLTVV.